The 9 T cell receptor beta chains below come from one sample, sequenced in a study of blood T cell repertoires in COVID-19. Generated by immunoSEQ multiplex PCR, the TCRdb table keeps only in-frame clones and is missing some. The sample lists over 12,000 clones, approximately 86% occurring once. Specimen: peripheral blood. The source is a human donor in a cohort sampled during active COVID-19.

The V gene is TRBV5-5, the J gene TRBJ2-1; maybe TRBD1 (5 bases). This CDR3 has 17 residues. V shed 1 base and J shed 0 bases, with 14 bases lying between them. From germline, CDR1 is SGHKS and CDR2 YYEKEE (reference sequence). The CDR3 sequence is CASSLRGFGNSYNEQFF. As DNA, the CDR3 is TGTGCCAGCAGCTTGAGGGGTTTTGGTAACTCCTACAATGAGCAGTTCTTC. The variable domain in full, completed from reference TRBV5-5 and TRBJ2-1, reads DAGVTQSPTHLIKTRGQQVTLRCSPISGHKSVSWYQQVLGQGPQFIFQYYEKEERGRGNFPDRFSARQFPNYSSELNVNALLLGDSALYLCASSLRGFGNSYNEQFFGPGTRLTVL.

The V and J genes are TRBV6-5 and TRBJ2-7; no reliable D call. Deletions cut 3 bases from V and 0 bases from J, with 6 bases between. Germline assignment: CDR1 MNHEY and CDR2 SVGAGI. This CDR3 region has 13 residues. The DNA for the CDR3 is TGTGCCAGCAGTTATGTTAGCTCCTACGAGCAGTACTTC. Its protein product is CASSYVSSYEQYF.

The genes are TRBV7-9 and TRBJ2-5; the match to TRBD1 covers 10 bases. J gave up 5 bases and V 1 base, and 7 bases lay outside the gene matches. The germline gives CDR1 SEHNR, CDR2 FQNEAQ (reference sequence). CDR3 length equals 16 residues. This CDR3 is CASSLGTGTGEETQYF. The CDR3 DNA sequence: TGTGCCAGCAGCTTAGGTACCGGGACAGGGGAGGAGACCCAGTACTTC. Looking up the rest from reference TRBV7-9 and TRBJ2-5 gives the full variable domain: DTGVSQNPRHKITKRGQNVTFRCDPISEHNRLYWYRQTLGQGPEFLTYFQNEAQLEKSRLLSDRFSAERPKGSFSTLEIQRTEQGDSAMYLCASSLGTGTGEETQYFGPGTRLLVL.

The chain couples TRBV6-6 to TRBJ2-2; weak D call: TRBD1 (6 bases). Germline assignment: CDR1 MNHNY and CDR2 SVGAGI (reference sequence). V was trimmed by 4 bases and J by 7 bases, leaving 10 bases between them. The CDR3 contains 13 residues. CDR3 DNA: TGTGCCAGCAGTTCAGGGGTGGGCGGGGAGCTGTTTTTT. The encoded protein is CASSSGVGGELFF.

The chain joins TRBV2 to TRBJ2-7; TRBD1 agrees at 7 bases. The V and J ends lost 7 bases and 5 bases, in that order; junction bases with no gene match: 14. Looked up from germline, CDR1 is SNHLY and CDR2 is FYNNEI. The CDR3 is made up of 15 amino acids. CDR3 in amino acids: CASTEGTALWDEQYF. CDR3 bases: TGTGCCAGCACGGAAGGGACAGCACTTTGGGACGAGCAGTACTTC. Complete variable domain (other parts from reference TRBV2 and TRBJ2-7): EPEVTQTPSHQVTQMGQEVILRCVPISNHLYFYWYRQILGQKVEFLVSFYNNEISEKSEIFDDQFSVERPDGSNFTLKIRSTKLEDSAMYFCASTEGTALWDEQYFGPGTRLTVT.

The chain employs TRBV6-5 and TRBJ1-3, with D maybe TRBD1 (5 bases). V was clipped by 2 bases and J by 0 bases, with 8 bases between them. CDR1 is MNHEY and CDR2 is SVGAGI in the germline V gene. CDR3 size: 15 residues. Here the CDR3 DNA reads TGTGCCAGCAGTTACAACAGGTTCTCTGGAAACACCATATATTTT. Its translation is CASSYNRFSGNTIYF.

The chain has TRBV19 and TRBJ1-4; the D gene is possibly TRBD1 (6 bases). The germline V gene has CDR1 LNHDA and CDR2 SQIVND (reference sequence). V shed 6 bases and J shed 4 bases, with 15 bases lying between them. This CDR3 spans 15 amino acids. In nucleotides, the CDR3 is TGTGCCAGTAGGGCGCGGGGGGCTCTTAATGAAAAACTGTTTTTT. Its translation is CASRARGALNEKLFF.

The chain joins TRBV6-5 to TRBJ1-1, with TRBD1 as a possible D gene (5 bases). The length of the CDR3 is 11 residues. From germline, CDR1 is MNHEY and CDR2 SVGAGI. The V and J ends lost 11 bases and 5 bases respectively, with 12 bases between them. The CDR3 coding sequence is TGTGCCGTGCAGGGTTGGACTGAAGCTTTCTTT. Its translation: CAVQGWTEAFF.

The chain combines TRBV20-1 with TRBJ2-5; D not certain. Looked up from germline, CDR1 is DFQATT and CDR2 is SNEGSKA (reference sequence). V shed 3 bases and J shed 3 bases, with 8 bases lying between them. The CDR3 is made up of 12 amino acids. The CDR3 sequence is CSASPSEETQYF. The CDR3 nucleotides are TGCAGTGCTAGTCCCAGTGAAGAGACCCAGTACTTC.